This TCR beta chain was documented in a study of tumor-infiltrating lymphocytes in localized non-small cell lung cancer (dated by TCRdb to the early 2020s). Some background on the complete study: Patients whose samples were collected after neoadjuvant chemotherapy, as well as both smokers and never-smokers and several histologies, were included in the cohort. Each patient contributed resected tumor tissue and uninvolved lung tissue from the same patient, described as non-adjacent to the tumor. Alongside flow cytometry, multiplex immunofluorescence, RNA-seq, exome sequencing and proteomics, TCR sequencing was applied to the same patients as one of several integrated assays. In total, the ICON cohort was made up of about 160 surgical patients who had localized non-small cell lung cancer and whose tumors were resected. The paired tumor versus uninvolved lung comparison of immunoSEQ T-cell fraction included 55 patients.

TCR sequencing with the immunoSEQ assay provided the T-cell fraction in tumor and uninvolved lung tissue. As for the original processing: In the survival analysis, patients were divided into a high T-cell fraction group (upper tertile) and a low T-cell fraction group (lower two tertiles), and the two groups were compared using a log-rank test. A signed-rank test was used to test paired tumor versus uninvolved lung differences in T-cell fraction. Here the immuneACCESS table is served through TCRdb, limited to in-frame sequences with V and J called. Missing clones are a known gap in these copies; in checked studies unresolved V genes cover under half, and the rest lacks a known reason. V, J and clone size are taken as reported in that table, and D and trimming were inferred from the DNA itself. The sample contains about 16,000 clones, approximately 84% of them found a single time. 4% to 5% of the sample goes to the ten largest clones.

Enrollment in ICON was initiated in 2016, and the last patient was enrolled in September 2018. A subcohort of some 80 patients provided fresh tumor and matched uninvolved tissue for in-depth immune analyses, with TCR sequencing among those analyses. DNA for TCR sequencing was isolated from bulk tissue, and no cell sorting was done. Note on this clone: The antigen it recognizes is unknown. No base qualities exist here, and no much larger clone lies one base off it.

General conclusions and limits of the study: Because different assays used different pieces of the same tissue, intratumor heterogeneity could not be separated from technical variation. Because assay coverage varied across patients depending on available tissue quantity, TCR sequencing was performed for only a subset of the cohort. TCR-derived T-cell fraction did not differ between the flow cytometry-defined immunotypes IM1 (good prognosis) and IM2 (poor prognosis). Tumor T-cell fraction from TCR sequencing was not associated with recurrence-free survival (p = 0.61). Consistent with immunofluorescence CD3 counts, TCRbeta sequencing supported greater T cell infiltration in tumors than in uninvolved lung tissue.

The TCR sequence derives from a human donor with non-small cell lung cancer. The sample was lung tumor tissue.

The sequence in DNA is TGTGCCAGCACGGGGGGTCCTAGCACAGATACGCAGTATTTT. This gives the protein CASTGGPSTDTQYF. The chain is assembled from TRBV5-4 and TRBJ2-3; a stretch of 7 junction bases matches TRBD2. Reading from cysteine to phenylalanine, the CDR3 counts 14 amino acids. The entry retains the CDR3 DNA only, 42 bases that are in frame from base 1. Germline trimming: 6 bases from V, 0 bases from J; junction bases outside gene matches: 4. CDR1 is given as SGHNT and CDR2 as YYREEE, both from the germline V gene (reference sequence).